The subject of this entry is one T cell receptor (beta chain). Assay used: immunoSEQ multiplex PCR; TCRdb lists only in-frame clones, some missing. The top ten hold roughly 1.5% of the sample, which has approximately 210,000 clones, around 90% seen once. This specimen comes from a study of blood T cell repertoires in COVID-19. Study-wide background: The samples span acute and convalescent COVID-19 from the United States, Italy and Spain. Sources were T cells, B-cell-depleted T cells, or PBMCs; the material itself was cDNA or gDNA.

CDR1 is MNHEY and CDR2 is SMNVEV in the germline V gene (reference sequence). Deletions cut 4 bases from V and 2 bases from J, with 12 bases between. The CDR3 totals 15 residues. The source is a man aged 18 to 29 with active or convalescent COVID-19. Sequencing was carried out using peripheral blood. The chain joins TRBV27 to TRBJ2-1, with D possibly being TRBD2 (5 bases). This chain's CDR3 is CASSSAPSPYNEQFF. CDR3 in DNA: TGTGCCAGCAGTTCCGCCCCTAGCCCCTACAATGAGCAGTTCTTC.